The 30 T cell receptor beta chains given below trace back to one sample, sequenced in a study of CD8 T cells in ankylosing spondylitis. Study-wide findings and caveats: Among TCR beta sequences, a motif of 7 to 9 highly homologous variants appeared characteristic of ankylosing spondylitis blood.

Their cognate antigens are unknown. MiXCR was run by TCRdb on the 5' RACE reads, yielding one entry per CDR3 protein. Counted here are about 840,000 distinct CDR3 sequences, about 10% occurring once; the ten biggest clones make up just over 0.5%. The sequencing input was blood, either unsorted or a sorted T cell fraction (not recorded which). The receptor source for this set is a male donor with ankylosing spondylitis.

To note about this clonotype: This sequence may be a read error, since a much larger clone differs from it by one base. The CDR3 is CASSSDRIYGYTF. The CDR3 DNA sequence: TGTGCCAGCAGCTCTGACAGGATCTATGGCTACACCTTC. This chain uses TRBV5-8 with TRBJ1-2; maybe TRBD1 (6 bases). There are 13 residues in the CDR3. Trimming cost V 3 bases and J 4 bases, with 10 bases left between them. Germline V gives CDR1 SGHTS, CDR2 YDEGEE.

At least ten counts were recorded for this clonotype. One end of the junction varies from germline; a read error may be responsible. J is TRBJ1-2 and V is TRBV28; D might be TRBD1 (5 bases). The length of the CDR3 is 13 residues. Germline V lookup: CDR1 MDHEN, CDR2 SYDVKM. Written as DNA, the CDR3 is TGTGCCAGCAGCCGTTCAGGGATAGGACTCGAAAACTTC. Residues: CASSRSGIGLENF.

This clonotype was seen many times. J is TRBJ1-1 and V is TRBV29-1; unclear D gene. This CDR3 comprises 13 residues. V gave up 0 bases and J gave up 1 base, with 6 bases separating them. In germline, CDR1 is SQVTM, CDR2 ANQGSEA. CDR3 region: CSVEDQRNTEAFF. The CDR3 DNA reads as TGCAGCGTTGAAGATCAACGGAACACTGAAGCTTTCTTT.

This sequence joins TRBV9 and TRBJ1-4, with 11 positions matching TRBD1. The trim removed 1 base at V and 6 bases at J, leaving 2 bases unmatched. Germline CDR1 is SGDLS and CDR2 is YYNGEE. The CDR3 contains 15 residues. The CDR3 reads CASSVSGQGDEKLFF. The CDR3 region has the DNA TGTGCCAGCAGCGTATCGGGACAGGGGGATGAAAAACTGTTTTTT.

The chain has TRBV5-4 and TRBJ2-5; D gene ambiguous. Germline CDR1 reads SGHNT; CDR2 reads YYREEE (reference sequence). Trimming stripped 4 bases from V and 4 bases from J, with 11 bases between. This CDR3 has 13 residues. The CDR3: CASSAKGRETQYF. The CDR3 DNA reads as TGTGCCAGCAGCGCAAAAGGAAGAGAGACCCAGTACTTC.

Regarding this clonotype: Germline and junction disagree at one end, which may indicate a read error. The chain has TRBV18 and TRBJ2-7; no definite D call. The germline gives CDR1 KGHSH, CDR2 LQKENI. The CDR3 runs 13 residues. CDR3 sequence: CASSPPQVYEQYF. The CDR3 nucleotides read TGTGCCAGCTCCCCACCACAAGTATACGAGCAGTACTTC. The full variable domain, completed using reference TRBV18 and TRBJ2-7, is NAGVMQNPRHLVRRRGQEARLRCSPMKGHSHVYWYRQLPEEGLKFMVYLQKENIIDESGMPKERFSAEFPKEGPSILRIQQVVRGDSAAYFCASSPPQVYEQYFGPGTRLTVT.

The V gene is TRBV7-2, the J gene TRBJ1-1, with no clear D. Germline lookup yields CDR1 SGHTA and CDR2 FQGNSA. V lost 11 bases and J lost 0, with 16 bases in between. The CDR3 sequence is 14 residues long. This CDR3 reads CALTEGSMNTEAFF. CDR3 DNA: TGTGCCCTGACGGAGGGCAGCATGAACACTGAAGCTTTCTTT.

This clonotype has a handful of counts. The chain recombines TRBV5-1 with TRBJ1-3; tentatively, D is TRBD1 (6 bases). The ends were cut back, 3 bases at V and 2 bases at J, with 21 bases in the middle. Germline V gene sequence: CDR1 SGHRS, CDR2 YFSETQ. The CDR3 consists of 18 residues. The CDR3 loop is CASSSITLDRLPGNTIYF. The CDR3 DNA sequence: TGCGCCAGCAGCTCGATTACATTGGACAGATTGCCTGGAAACACCATATATTTT. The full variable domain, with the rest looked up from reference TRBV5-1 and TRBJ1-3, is KAGVTQTPRYLIKTRGQQVTLSCSPISGHRSVSWYQQTPGQGLQFLFEYFSETQRNKGNFPGRFSGRQFSNSRSEMNVSTLELGDSALYLCASSSITLDRLPGNTIYFGEGSWLTVV.

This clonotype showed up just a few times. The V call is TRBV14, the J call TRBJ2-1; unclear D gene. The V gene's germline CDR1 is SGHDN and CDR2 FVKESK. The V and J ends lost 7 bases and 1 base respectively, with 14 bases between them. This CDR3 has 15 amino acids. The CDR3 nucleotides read TGTGCCAGCATGAGGACCTACGGTTCCTACAATGAGCAGTTCTTC. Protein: CASMRTYGSYNEQFF.

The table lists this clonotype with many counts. In DNA form, the CDR3 reads TGCAGTGCTAGAATAATAGCGGGAGGAGATACGCAGTATTTT. Protein sequence: CSARIIAGGDTQYF. The rearrangement uses TRBV20-1 and TRBJ2-3, with 10 bases aligning to TRBD2. The J segment lost 5 bases and the V segment lost 2 bases, leaving 4 bases of the junction unmatched. The CDR3 totals 14 residues. Looked up from germline, CDR1 is DFQATT and CDR2 is SNEGSKA (reference sequence).

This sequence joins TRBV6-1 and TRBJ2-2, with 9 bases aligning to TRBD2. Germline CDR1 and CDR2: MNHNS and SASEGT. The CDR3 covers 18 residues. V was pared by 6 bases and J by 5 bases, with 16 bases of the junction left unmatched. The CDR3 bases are TGTGCCAGCAGAAAGCGGTTGGTAGCGGGGGCAAGGACCGGGGAGCTGTTTTTT. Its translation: CASRKRLVAGARTGELFF.

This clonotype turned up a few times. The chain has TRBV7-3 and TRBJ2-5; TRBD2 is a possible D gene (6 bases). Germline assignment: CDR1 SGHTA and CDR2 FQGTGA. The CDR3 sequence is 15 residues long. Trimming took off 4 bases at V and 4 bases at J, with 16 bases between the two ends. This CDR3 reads CASSSGLLEGETQYF. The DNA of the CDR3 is TGTGCCAGCAGCTCGGGGCTTTTGGAGGGAGAGACCCAGTACTTC.

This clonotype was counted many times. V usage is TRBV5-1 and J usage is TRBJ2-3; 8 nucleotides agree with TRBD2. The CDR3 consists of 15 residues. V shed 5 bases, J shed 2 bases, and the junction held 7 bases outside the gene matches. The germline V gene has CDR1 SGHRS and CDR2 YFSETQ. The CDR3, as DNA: TGCGCCAGCAGGGGAGTACTAGCGGCCACAGATACGCAGTATTTT. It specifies CASRGVLAATDTQYF.

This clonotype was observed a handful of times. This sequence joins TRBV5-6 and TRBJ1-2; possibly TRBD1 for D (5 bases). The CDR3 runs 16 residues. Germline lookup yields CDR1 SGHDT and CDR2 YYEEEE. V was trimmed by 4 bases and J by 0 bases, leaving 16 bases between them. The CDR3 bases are TGTGCCAGCAGCGCGGGACCCTCCTTTCCTAACTATGGCTACACCTTC. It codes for CASSAGPSFPNYGYTF.

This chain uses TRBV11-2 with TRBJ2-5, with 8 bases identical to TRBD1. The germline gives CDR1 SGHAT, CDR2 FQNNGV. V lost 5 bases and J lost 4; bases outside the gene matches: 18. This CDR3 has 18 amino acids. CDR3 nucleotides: TGTGCCAGCAGCCCAGAGGGGATGGGCAGGGGGCTTTCAGAGACCCAGTACTTC. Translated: CASSPEGMGRGLSETQYF.

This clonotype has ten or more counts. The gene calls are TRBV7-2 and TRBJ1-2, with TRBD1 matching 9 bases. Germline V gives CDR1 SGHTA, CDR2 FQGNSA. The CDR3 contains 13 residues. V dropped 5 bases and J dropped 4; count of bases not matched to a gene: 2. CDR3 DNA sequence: TGTGCCAGCAGCCTGACAGGGGGCTATGGCTACACCTTC. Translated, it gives CASSLTGGYGYTF.

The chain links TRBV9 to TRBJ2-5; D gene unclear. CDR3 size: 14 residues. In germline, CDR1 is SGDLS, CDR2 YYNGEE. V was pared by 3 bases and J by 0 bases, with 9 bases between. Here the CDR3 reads CASSELPNQETQYF. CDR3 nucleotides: TGTGCCAGCAGCGAACTGCCTAACCAAGAGACCCAGTACTTC.

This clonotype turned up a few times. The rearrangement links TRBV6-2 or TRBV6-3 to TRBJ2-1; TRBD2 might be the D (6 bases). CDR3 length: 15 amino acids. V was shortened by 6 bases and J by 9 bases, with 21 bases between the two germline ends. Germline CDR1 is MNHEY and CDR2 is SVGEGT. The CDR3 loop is CASSLVGREGGEQFF. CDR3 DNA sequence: TGTGCCAGCAGCCTTGTGGGGCGGGAAGGTGGTGAGCAGTTCTTC.

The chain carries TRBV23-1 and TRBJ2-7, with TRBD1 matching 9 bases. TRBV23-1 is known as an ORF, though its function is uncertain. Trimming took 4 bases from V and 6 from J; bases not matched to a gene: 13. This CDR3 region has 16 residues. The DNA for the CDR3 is TGCGCCAGCAGTCCCCCTTCCGGACAGGGGTTCGGCGAGCAGTACTTC. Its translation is CASSPPSGQGFGEQYF.

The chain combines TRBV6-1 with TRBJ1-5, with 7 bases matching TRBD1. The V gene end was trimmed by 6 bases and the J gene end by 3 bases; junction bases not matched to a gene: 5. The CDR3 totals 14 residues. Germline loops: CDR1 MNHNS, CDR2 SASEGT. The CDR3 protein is CASSNTGDNQPQHF. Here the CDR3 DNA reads TGTGCCAGCAGCAACACAGGGGACAATCAGCCCCAGCATTTT.

The CDR3 DNA is TGCGCCAGCAGTGGGCTCCTGAGCGGGGGGGCAAACACAGATACGCAGTATTTT. Its translation is CASSGLLSGGANTDTQYF. The rearrangement joins TRBV10-2 to TRBJ2-3; 10 positions agree with TRBD2. Germline trimming cut 4 bases from V and 2 bases from J; bases unmatched to any gene: 12. Per the germline V gene, CDR1 is WSHSY and CDR2 is SAAADI. The CDR3 loop spans 18 amino acids.

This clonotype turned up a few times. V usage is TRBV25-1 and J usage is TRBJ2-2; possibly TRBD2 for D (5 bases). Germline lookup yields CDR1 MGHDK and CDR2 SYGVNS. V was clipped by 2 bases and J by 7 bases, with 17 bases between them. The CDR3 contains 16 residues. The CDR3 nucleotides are TGTGCCAGCAGTGAAGTGCTCGGACTGAACCACGGGGAGCTGTTTTTT. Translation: CASSEVLGLNHGELFF.

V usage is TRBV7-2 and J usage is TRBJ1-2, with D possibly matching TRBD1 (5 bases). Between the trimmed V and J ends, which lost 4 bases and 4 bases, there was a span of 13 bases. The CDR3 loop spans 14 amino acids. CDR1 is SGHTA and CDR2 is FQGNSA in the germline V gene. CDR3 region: CASSYRRDVYGYTF. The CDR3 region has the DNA TGTGCCAGCAGCTACCGACGGGACGTCTATGGCTACACCTTC.

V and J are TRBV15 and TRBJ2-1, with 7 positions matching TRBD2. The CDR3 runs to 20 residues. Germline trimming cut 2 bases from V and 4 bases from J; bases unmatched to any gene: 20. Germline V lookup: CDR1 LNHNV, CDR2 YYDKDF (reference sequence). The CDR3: CATSRPETSSRALDYNEQFF. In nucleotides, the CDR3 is TGTGCCACCAGCAGACCGGAGACTAGCAGTAGAGCCTTGGATTACAATGAGCAGTTCTTC.

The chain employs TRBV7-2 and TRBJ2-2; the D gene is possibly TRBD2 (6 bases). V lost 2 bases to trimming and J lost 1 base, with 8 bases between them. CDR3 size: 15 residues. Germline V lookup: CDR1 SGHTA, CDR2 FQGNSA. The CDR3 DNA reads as TGTGCCAGCAGCTTAAGCGGGCGGAACACCGGGGAGCTGTTTTTT. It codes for CASSLSGRNTGELFF. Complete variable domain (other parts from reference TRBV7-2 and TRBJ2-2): GAGVSQSPSNKVTEKGKDVELRCDPISGHTALYWYRQSLGQGLEFLIYFQGNSAPDKSGLPSDRFSAERTGGSVSTLTIQRTQQEDSAVYLCASSLSGRNTGELFFGEGSRLTVL.

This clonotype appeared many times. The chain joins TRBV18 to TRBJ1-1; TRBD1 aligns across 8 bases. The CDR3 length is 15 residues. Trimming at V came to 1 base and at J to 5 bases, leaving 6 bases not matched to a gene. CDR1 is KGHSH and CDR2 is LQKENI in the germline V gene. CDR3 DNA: TGTGCCAGCTCACCACGTCAGGGGGCGAGGACTGAAGCTTTCTTT. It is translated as CASSPRQGARTEAFF.

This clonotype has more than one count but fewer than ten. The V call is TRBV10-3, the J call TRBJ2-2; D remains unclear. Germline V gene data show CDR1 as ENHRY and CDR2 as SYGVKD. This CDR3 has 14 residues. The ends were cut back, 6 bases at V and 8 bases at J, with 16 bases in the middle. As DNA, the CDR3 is TGTGCCATCAGCTACATTCAGGCTCCAGGGGAGCTGTTTTTT. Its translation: CAISYIQAPGELFF.

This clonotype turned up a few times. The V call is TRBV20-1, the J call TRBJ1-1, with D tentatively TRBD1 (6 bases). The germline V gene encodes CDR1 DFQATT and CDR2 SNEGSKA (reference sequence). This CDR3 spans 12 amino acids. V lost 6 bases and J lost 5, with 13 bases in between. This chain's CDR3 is CSAHRVGTEAFF. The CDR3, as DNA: TGCAGTGCGCACAGGGTAGGGACTGAAGCTTTCTTT.

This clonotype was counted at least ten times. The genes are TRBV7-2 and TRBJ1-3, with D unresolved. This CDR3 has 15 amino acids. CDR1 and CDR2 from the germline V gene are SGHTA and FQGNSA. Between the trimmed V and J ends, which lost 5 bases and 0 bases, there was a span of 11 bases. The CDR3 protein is CASSPLASSGNTIYF. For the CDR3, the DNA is TGTGCCAGCAGCCCCCTGGCATCCTCTGGAAACACCATATATTTT.

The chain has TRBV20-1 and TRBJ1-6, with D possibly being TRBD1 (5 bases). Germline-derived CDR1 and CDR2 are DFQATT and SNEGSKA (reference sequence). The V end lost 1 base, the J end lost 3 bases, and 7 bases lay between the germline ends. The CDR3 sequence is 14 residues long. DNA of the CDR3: TGCAGTGCTAGAGGGGGACTCTATAATTCACCCCTCCACTTT. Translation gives CSARGGLYNSPLHF.